What follows is one TCR beta chain and its context. Participant age was about 18 to 89 years, and participants resided in around 24 US areas. Participant-reported clinical history was the basis for cohort assignment. Donors of Cohort 3 who recovered were those that had two negative PCRs, clearance, or symptom resolution. This sample stems from a study of blood T cell repertoires in COVID-19. About the research overall: T cells, B-cell-depleted T cells, or PBMCs provided the cDNA or gDNA that served as material.

The assay was immunoSEQ multiplex PCR, and TCRdb's table has in-frame clones only and misses some. This sample yields approximately 230,000 clones, of which approximately 80% are seen a single time; roughly 15% belongs to the top ten. After removal of 5 bases from V and 10 bases from J, the junction contained 9 bases not matched to a gene. CDR3 length: 14 amino acids. CDR1 and CDR2 from the germline V gene are SGHVS and FNYEAQ. This receptor was obtained from a man in his forties who had recovered from COVID-19. Sequencing used PBMCs or T cells enriched from blood (not recorded which). The J gene is TRBJ2-1, the V gene TRBV7-6, with 9 bases matching TRBD2. The CDR3 region has the DNA TGTGCCAGCAGCAGTGGCGGGGGGGCCAGGGAGCAGTTCTTC. This encodes CASSSGGGAREQFF.